What follows are 10 T cell receptor beta chains derived from one specimen sequenced in a study of cytomegalovirus exposure and HLA in healthy donors. Both 60 Vbeta primers and 13 Jbeta primers went into the PCR. Method: immunoSEQ multiplex PCR; TCRdb's copy keeps in-frame clones and lacks some. The sample consists of over 150,000 clones, 75% to 85% of them appearing once. The specimen sequenced was PBMCs. These receptors were taken from a man aged 50 to 59 in good health and CMV-seropositive.

The chain links TRBV7-2 to TRBJ2-7; D remains unclear. The V gene lost 1 base and the J gene lost 2 bases, with 12 bases spanning the gap. Per germline, CDR1 SGHTA and CDR2 FQGNSA. CDR3 length equals 15 residues. CDR3 loop: CASSLGLFGTYEQYF. The CDR3 DNA is TGTGCCAGCAGCTTAGGACTGTTCGGCACCTACGAGCAGTACTTC. The whole variable domain, filled in from reference TRBV7-2 and TRBJ2-7, reads GAGVSQSPSNKVTEKGKDVELRCDPISGHTALYWYRQSLGQGLEFLIYFQGNSAPDKSGLPSDRFSAERTGGSVSTLTIQRTQQEDSAVYLCASSLGLFGTYEQYFGPGTRLTVT.

The V call is TRBV6-6, the J call TRBJ2-6; D remains ambiguous. Trimming cost V 4 bases and J 1 base, with 11 bases left between them. The CDR3 is 16 residues long. Germline V gene lookup returns CDR1 MNHNY and CDR2 SVGAGI (reference sequence). CDR3 protein: CASSSPVLSGANVLTF. The CDR3 nucleotides read TGTGCCAGCAGTTCCCCGGTTTTATCTGGGGCCAACGTCCTGACTTTC.

This sequence joins TRBV27 and TRBJ2-2; 8 bases align to TRBD1. V shed 6 bases, J shed 4 bases, and the junction held 4 bases outside the gene matches. The CDR3 runs to 14 residues. Per germline, CDR1 MNHEY and CDR2 SMNVEV (reference sequence). The CDR3 coding sequence is TGTGCCAGCAGGAAAACAGGGGGCACCGGGGAGCTGTTTTTT. Encoded protein: CASRKTGGTGELFF.

V and J are TRBV6-5 and TRBJ2-7; D unclear. Germline loops: CDR1 MNHEY, CDR2 SVGAGI. Trimming removed 4 bases at V and 2 bases at J, with 12 bases between. The CDR3 has 14 residues. CDR3 region: CASSSAQVAYEQYF. For the CDR3, the DNA is TGTGCCAGCAGTTCGGCCCAGGTGGCCTACGAGCAGTACTTC.

V usage is TRBV29-1 and J usage is TRBJ2-1; TRBD2 matches 10 bases. V was clipped by 6 bases and J by 7 bases; unmatched bases: 15. The CDR3 is 16 amino acids. Germline CDR1 SQVTM, CDR2 ANQGSEA. CDR3 region: CSVDRGAGGGWNEQFF. In DNA, the CDR3 is TGCAGCGTCGACAGGGGAGCGGGAGGGGGTTGGAATGAGCAGTTCTTC.

This chain links TRBV5-1 with TRBJ1-3; D might be TRBD1 (6 bases). The V gene's germline CDR1 is SGHRS and CDR2 YFSETQ. V lost 4 bases and J lost 1, with 12 bases in between. The CDR3 contains 15 residues. CDR3 amino acids: CASSKKGESGNTIYF. CDR3 nucleotide sequence: TGCGCCAGCAGCAAAAAGGGGGAATCTGGAAACACCATATATTTT. The variable domain in full, with the rest retrieved from reference TRBV5-1 and TRBJ1-3, is KAGVTQTPRYLIKTRGQQVTLSCSPISGHRSVSWYQQTPGQGLQFLFEYFSETQRNKGNFPGRFSGRQFSNSRSEMNVSTLELGDSALYLCASSKKGESGNTIYFGEGSWLTVV.

The genes are TRBV5-1 and TRBJ2-5; no definite D call. The CDR3 is 16 residues long. The ends were cut back, 0 bases at V and 5 bases at J, with 17 bases in the middle. CDR1 SGHRS and CDR2 YFSETQ come from the germline V gene. The CDR3 spells CASSLGVARNGETQYF. The CDR3, as DNA: TGCGCCAGCAGCTTGGGGGTAGCTAGGAATGGGGAGACCCAGTACTTC.

With regard to this clone: Germline is not matched at one junction end, which may reflect a read error. The chain is built from TRBV6-6 and TRBJ2-6, with a weak D call TRBD1 (5 bases). The CDR3 spans 15 residues. Germline CDR1 MNHNY, CDR2 SVGAGI (reference sequence). CDR3 residues: CASTSGSSGANGLTF. Here the CDR3 DNA reads TGTGCCAGCACGAGTGGATCATCTGGGGCCAACGGCCTGACTTTC.

The J gene is TRBJ1-5, the V gene TRBV7-6; 8 positions agree with TRBD1. Germline assignment: CDR1 SGHVS and CDR2 FNYEAQ. Trimming cost V 0 bases and J 6 bases; bases outside gene matches: 4. This CDR3 has 15 residues. CDR3 amino acids: CASSLAGQGAQPQHF. CDR3 coding DNA: TGTGCCAGCAGCTTAGCGGGGCAGGGGGCTCAGCCCCAGCATTTT.

This clone was seen a few times. This chain connects TRBV6-5 to TRBJ2-3; D remains unclear. Germline loops: CDR1 MNHEY, CDR2 SVGAGI. The CDR3 is 13 residues long. V dropped 3 bases and J dropped 6 bases, with 10 bases sitting between them. CDR3 loop: CASSYRSSDTQYF. DNA for the CDR3: TGTGCCAGCAGTTATCGTAGTTCGGATACGCAGTATTTT.